The 15 T cell receptor beta chains below all came from one sample that was sequenced in a study of human T cells and chemical hapten exposure (dated by TCRdb to 2020 to 2023). Taken with the paper, the label for time point translates to: healthy volunteer bleed at 6 weeks. Unfractionated whole blood was collected in Tempus Blood RNA tubes, and total RNA was extracted from that blood. Receptor amplification or capture employed RACE. Sequencing relied on a NextSeq 500. Clones were called with MiXCR by TCRdb after fastp trimmed the public reads at Q25, and only in-frame beta chains were retained. Each CDR3 protein gets just one entry, which takes the most common genes and DNA from the rows behind it. In this sample the table shows about 37,000 distinct CDR3 sequences, around 5.5% of which occur a single time. Roughly 13% of the sample goes to the ten largest clones. The sample was whole blood. Receptors originate from a human donor in good health. Some clones in this sample may be carry-over from other donors' samples.

This clonotype was detected ten times or more. The rearrangement uses TRBV5-4 and TRBJ2-2, with 10 bases lining up with TRBD1. J gave up 6 bases and V 0 bases, and 2 bases lay outside the gene matches. CDR1 and CDR2 from the germline V gene are SGHNT and YYREEE (reference sequence). The CDR3 totals 15 residues. In DNA form, the CDR3 reads TGTGCCAGCAGCTTGGGACAGGGGGCACCCGGGGAGCTGTTTTTT. This sequence encodes CASSLGQGAPGELFF.

The table lists this clonotype with a few counts. The chain is built from TRBV5-1 and TRBJ2-1; D is uncertain. The CDR3 is 17 amino acids. Germline values: CDR1 SGHRS, CDR2 YFSETQ. With 7 bases removed from V and 3 bases from J, the gap between germline ends came to 23 bases. This CDR3 is CASSRAWNLGDYNEQFF. CDR3 nucleotides: TGCGCCAGCTCCCGGGCTTGGAATCTTGGGGACTACAATGAGCAGTTCTTC.

The chain recombines TRBV6-1 with TRBJ1-1, with 10 bases lining up with TRBD1. This CDR3 has 13 amino acids. The germline gives CDR1 MNHNS, CDR2 SASEGT. The trim removed 10 bases at V and 1 base at J, leaving 3 bases unmatched. CDR3 in amino acids: CATGDRGNTEAFF. DNA for the CDR3: TGTGCCACCGGGGACAGGGGGAACACTGAAGCTTTCTTT.

This clonotype was recorded many times. This sequence joins TRBV19 and TRBJ2-5; no reliable D call. The CDR3 is 14 residues long. The germline V gene has CDR1 LNHDA and CDR2 SQIVND (reference sequence). The V end was cut by 4 bases, the J end by 2 bases, with 11 bases between. CDR3 amino acids: CASSKPGFQETQYF. The CDR3 nucleotides are TGTGCCAGTAGTAAACCGGGCTTTCAAGAGACCCAGTACTTC. The whole variable domain, filled in from reference TRBV19 and TRBJ2-5, reads DGGITQSPKYLFRKEGQNVTLSCEQNLNHDAMYWYRQDPGQGLRLIYYSQIVNDFQKGDIAEGYSVSREKKESFPLTVTSAQKNPTAFYLCASSKPGFQETQYFGPGTRLLVL.

The sample holds a few counts of this clonotype. The chain carries TRBV7-2 and TRBJ2-5; 7 nucleotides match TRBD2. The CDR3 contains 14 residues. V lost 2 bases and J lost 5; bases outside the gene matches: 5. In germline, CDR1 is SGHTA, CDR2 FQGNSA. CDR3 sequence (DNA): TGTGCCAGCAGCTTACAGGGAGCGGGGGAGACCCAGTACTTC. Translated: CASSLQGAGETQYF.

The chain couples TRBV18 to TRBJ2-7; maybe TRBD2 (5 bases). Between the trimmed V and J ends, which lost 3 bases and 6 bases, there was a span of 9 bases. Germline V lookup: CDR1 KGHSH, CDR2 LQKENI. The CDR3 spans 12 residues. CDR3 sequence reads: CASSPERVEQYF. DNA for the CDR3: TGTGCCAGCTCACCGGAGAGGGTCGAGCAGTACTTC. Based on the CDR3 plus reference TRBV18 and TRBJ2-7, the full variable domain is NAGVMQNPRHLVRRRGQEARLRCSPMKGHSHVYWYRQLPEEGLKFMVYLQKENIIDESGMPKERFSAEFPKEGPSILRIQQVVRGDSAAYFCASSPERVEQYFGPGTRLTVT.

This clonotype was counted at least ten times. The gene calls are TRBV3-1 and TRBJ2-5; 7 bases line up with TRBD2. The CDR3 extends over 16 amino acids. Germline values: CDR1 LGHDT, CDR2 YNNKEL (reference sequence). The V and J ends lost 4 bases and 5 bases, in that order; junction bases with no gene match: 13. CDR3 sequence: CASSPSWGGGVETQYF. The CDR3 DNA sequence: TGTGCCAGCAGCCCCTCCTGGGGGGGAGGGGTGGAGACCCAGTACTTC.

This clonotype was counted many times. This rearrangement joins TRBV5-1 to TRBJ2-3; D is ambiguous. Trimming stripped 1 base from V and 2 bases from J, with 8 bases between. The CDR3 consists of 14 residues. The germline V gene has CDR1 SGHRS and CDR2 YFSETQ. CDR3 bases: TGCGCCAGCAGCTTGTATCAGAACACAGATACGCAGTATTTT. It encodes CASSLYQNTDTQYF.

This clonotype was observed at least ten times. The chain is built from TRBV7-9 and TRBJ1-4; possible D gene TRBD1, 5 bases. Germline CDR1 reads SEHNR; CDR2 reads FQNEAQ (reference sequence). The ends were cut back, 5 bases at V and 0 bases at J, with 10 bases in the middle. CDR3 length: 15 residues. CDR3 DNA: TGTGCCAGCAGCCCAGGGATTGCAACTAATGAAAAACTGTTTTTT. It codes for CASSPGIATNEKLFF.

This clonotype has at least ten counts. The J gene is TRBJ1-2, the V gene TRBV24-1; tentative D call: TRBD1 (5 bases). Germline V lookup: CDR1 KGHDR, CDR2 SFDVKD. V was shortened by 3 bases and J by 7 bases, with 14 bases between the two germline ends. CDR3 length: 14 amino acids. CDR3 in DNA: TGTGCCACCAGTGATCACTCAGGGTCCTCTGGCTACACCTTC. It is translated as CATSDHSGSSGYTF.

At least ten counts were recorded for this clonotype. J is TRBJ2-2 and V is TRBV27; tentative D call: TRBD1 (6 bases). Trimming took 5 bases from V and 2 from J, leaving 18 bases between them. The CDR3 consists of 17 residues. Germline CDR1 and CDR2: MNHEY and SMNVEV (reference sequence). The CDR3 DNA sequence: TGTGCCAGCAGTGGGGGCCTCGTCGCAGTAAACACCGGGGAGCTGTTTTTT. It is translated as CASSGGLVAVNTGELFF.

This clonotype was recorded at least ten times. V gene TRBV7-2 combines with J gene TRBJ1-6; 9 nucleotides align to TRBD1. CDR1 SGHTA and CDR2 FQGNSA come from the germline V gene. This CDR3 contains 14 residues. V was pared by 4 bases and J by 11 bases, with 6 bases of the junction left unmatched. The CDR3 is CASSSIDRGTPLHF. The CDR3 DNA reads TGTGCCAGCAGCTCCATTGACAGGGGGACACCCCTCCACTTT.

The table lists this clonotype with many counts. The genes are TRBV4-3 and TRBJ1-1; 7 bases match TRBD1. The CDR3 has 14 residues. CDR1 and CDR2 from the germline V gene are LGHNA and YSLEER. V lost 5 bases and J lost 5; bases outside the gene matches: 8. The chain's CDR3 is CASSLQGRGTEAFF. The CDR3 DNA reads as TGCGCCAGCAGCTTACAGGGGAGAGGGACTGAAGCTTTCTTT.

The rearrangement links TRBV7-8 to TRBJ2-7, with a weak D call TRBD1 (6 bases). Trimming cost V 4 bases and J 0 bases, with 22 bases left between them. CDR1 and CDR2 from the germline V gene are SGHVS and FQNEAQ. The CDR3 has 18 residues. The CDR3 here is CASSSATGTGSFSYEQYF. The DNA of the CDR3 is TGTGCCAGCAGCTCGGCGACCGGAACAGGGTCGTTCTCCTACGAGCAGTACTTC.

The gene calls are TRBV6-1 and TRBJ2-3; 12 nucleotides agree with TRBD2. Germline V gene lookup returns CDR1 MNHNS and CDR2 SASEGT. Trimming removed 2 bases from V and 6 bases from J; junction bases left unmatched: 3. CDR3 length equals 15 residues. The CDR3 region has the DNA TGTGCCAGCAGTGAACTAGCGGGAGGGAGGGATACGCAGTATTTT. Residues: CASSELAGGRDTQYF.